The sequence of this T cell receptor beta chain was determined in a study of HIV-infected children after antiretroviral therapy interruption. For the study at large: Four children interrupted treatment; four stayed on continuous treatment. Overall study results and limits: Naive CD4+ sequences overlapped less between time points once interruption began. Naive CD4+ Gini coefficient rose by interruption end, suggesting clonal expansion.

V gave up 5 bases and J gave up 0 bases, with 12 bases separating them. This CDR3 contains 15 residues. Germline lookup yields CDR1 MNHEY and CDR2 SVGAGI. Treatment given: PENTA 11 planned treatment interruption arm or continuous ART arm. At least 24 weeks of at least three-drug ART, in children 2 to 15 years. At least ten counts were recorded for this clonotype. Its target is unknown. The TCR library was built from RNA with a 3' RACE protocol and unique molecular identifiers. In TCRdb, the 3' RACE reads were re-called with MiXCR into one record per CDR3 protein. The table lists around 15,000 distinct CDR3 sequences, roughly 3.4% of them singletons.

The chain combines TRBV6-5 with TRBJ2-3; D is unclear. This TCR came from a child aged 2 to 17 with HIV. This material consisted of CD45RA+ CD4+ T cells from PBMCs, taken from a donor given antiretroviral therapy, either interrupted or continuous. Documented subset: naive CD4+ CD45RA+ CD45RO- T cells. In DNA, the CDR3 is TGTGCCAGCAGTCCCGACTTCGCTAGCACAGATACGCAGTATTTT. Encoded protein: CASSPDFASTDTQYF.